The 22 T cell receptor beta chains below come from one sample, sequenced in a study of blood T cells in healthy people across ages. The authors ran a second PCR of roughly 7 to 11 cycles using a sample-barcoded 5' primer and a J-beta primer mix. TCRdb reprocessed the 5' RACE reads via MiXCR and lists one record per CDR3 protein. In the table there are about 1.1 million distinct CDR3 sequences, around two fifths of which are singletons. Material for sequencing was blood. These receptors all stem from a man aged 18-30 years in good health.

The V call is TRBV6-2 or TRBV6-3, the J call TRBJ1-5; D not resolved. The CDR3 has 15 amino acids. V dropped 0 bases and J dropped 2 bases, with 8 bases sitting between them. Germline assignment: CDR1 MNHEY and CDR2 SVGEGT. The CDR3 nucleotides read TGTGCCAGCAGTTACTCTTCTCGTGGCAATCAGCCCCAGCATTTT. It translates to CASSYSSRGNQPQHF.

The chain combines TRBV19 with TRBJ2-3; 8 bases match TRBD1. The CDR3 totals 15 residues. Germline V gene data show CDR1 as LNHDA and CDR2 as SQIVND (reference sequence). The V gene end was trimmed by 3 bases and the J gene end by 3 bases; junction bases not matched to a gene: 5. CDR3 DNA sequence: TGTGCCAGTAGTATGGGGGACAGGAGGACAGATACGCAGTATTTT. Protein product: CASSMGDRRTDTQYF.

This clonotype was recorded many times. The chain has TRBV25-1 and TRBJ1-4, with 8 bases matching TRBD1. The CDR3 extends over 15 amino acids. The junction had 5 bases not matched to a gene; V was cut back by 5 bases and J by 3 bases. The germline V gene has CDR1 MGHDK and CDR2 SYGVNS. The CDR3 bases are TGTGCCAGCAGTCCTCAGGGGGCGGCTAATGAAAAACTGTTTTTT. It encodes CASSPQGAANEKLFF.

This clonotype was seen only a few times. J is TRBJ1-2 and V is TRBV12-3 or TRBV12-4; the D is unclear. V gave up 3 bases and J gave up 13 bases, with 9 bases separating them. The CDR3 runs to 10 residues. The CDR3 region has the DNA TGTGCCAGCAGTTTGGCTGGAGTCACCTTC. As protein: CASSLAGVTF.

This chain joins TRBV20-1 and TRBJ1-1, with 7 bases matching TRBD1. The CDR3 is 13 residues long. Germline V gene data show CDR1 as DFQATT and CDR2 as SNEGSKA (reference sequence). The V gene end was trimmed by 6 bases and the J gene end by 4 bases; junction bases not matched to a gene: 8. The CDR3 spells CSAAGGWFTEAFF. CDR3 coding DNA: TGCAGTGCGGCAGGGGGGTGGTTCACTGAAGCTTTCTTT.

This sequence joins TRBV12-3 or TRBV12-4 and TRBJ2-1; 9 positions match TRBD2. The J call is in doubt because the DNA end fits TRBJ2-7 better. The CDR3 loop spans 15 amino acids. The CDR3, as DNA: TGTGCCAGCAGTTTGAGCGGGGGGTCTTACAATGAGCAGTACTTC. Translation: CASSLSGGSYNEQYF.

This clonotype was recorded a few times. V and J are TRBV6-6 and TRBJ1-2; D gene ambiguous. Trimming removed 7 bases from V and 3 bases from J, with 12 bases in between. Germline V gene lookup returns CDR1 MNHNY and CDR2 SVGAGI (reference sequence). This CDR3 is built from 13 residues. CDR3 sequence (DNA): TGTGCCAGCAAAGGCGAGGCGGACTATGGCTACACCTTC. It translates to CASKGEADYGYTF.

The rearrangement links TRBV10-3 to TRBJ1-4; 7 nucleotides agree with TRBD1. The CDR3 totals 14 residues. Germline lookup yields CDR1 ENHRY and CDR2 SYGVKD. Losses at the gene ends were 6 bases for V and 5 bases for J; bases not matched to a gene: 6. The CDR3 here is CAIRATGLNEKLFF. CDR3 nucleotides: TGTGCCATCAGGGCGACAGGGTTAAATGAAAAACTGTTTTTT.

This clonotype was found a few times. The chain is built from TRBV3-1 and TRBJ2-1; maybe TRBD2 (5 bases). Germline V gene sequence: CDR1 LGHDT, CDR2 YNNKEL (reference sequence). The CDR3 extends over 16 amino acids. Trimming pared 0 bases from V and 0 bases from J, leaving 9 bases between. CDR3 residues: CASSQDPAVSYNEQFF. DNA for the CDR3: TGTGCCAGCAGCCAAGACCCAGCGGTCTCCTACAATGAGCAGTTCTTC.

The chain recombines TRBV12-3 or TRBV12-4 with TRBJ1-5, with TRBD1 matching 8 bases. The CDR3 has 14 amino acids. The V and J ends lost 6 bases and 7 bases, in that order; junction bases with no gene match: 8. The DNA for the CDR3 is TGTGCCAGCAGCCGGACAGGGCGGCGGCAGCCCCAGCATTTT. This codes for CASSRTGRRQPQHF.

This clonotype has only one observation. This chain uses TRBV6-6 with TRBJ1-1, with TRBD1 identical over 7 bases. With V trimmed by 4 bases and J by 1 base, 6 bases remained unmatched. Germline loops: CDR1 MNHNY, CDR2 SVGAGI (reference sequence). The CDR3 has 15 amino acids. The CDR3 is CASSLTGLGNTEAFF. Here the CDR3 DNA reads TGTGCCAGCAGTTTGACAGGGCTTGGGAACACTGAAGCTTTCTTT.

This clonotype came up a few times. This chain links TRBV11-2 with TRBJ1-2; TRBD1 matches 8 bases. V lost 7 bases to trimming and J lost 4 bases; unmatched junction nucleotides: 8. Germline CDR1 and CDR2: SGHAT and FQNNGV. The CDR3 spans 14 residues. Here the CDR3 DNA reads TGTGCCAGCACCGTACCGGGACAGGTCTATGGCTACACCTTC. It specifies CASTVPGQVYGYTF.

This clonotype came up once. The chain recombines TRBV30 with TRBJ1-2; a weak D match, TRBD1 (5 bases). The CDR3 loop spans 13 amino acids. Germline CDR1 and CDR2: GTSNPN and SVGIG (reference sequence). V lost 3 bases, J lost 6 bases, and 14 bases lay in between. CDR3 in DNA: TGTGCCTGGAGCGACCGGGGCGGGAATGGCTACACCTTC. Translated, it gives CAWSDRGGNGYTF. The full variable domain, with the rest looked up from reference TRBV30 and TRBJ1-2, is SQTIHQWPATLVQPVGSPLSLECTVEGTSNPNLYWYRQAAGRGLQLLFYSVGIGQISSEVPQNLSASRPQDRQFILSSKKLLLSDSGFYLCAWSDRGGNGYTFGSGTRLTVV.

CDR3 DNA sequence: TGTGCCAGCAGTCCCGGCGGGGGGTCTAGGAACACTGAAGCTTTCTTT. This codes for CASSPGGGSRNTEAFF. V usage is TRBV2 and J usage is TRBJ1-1; D perhaps matches TRBD1 (5 bases). The V gene's germline CDR1 is SNHLY and CDR2 FYNNEI. V was clipped by 5 bases and J by 1 base, with 17 bases between them. This CDR3 is 16 amino acids long. Combining the CDR3 with reference TRBV2 and TRBJ1-1 gives the whole variable domain EPEVTQTPSHQVTQMGQEVILRCVPISNHLYFYWYRQILGQKVEFLVSFYNNEISEKSEIFDDQFSVERPDGSNFTLKIRSTKLEDSAMYFCASSPGGGSRNTEAFFGQGTRLTVV.

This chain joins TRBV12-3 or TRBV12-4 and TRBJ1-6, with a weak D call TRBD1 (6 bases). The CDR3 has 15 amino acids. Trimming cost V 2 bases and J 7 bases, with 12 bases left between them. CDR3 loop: CASSLQAGANSPLHF. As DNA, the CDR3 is TGTGCCAGCAGTTTACAGGCGGGGGCCAATTCACCCCTCCACTTT.

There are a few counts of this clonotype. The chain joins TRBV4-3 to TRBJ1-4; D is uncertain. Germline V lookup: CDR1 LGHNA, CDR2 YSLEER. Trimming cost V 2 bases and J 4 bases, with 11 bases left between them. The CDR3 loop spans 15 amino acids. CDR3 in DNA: TGCGCCAGCAGCCAACGGGCGATCCTTAATGAAAAACTGTTTTTT. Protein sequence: CASSQRAILNEKLFF.

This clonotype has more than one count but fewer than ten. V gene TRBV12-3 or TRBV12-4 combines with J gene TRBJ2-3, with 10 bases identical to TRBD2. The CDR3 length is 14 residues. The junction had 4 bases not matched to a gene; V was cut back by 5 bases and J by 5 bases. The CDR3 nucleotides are TGTGCCAGCAGTGTAGGACTAGCGGTAGATACGCAGTATTTT. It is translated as CASSVGLAVDTQYF.

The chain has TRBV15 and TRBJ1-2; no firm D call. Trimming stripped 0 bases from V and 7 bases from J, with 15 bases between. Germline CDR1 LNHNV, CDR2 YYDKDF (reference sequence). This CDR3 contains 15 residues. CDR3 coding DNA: TGTGCCACCAGCAGAGATCTGGAACAGCGGGGTGGCTACACCTTC. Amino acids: CATSRDLEQRGGYTF.

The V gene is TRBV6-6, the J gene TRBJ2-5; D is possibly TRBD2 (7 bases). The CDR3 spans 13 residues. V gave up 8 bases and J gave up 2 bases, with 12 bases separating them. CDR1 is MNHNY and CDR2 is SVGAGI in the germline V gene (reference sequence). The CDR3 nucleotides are TGTGCCAGCCGGGGGGCAGTACAAGAGACCCAGTACTTC. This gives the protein CASRGAVQETQYF.

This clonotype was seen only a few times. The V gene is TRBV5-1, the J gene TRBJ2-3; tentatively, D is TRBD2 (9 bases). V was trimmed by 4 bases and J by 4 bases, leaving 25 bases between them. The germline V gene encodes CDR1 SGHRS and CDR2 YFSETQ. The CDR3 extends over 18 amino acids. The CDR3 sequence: CASSPGTGSGGFADTQYF. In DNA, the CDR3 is TGCGCCAGCAGCCCCGGGACAGGTAGCGGGGGATTTGCAGATACGCAGTATTTT.

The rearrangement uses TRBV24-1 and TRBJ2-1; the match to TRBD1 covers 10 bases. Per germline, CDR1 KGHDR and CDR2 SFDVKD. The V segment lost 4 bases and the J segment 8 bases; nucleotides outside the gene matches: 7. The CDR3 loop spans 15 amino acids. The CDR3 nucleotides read TGTGCCACCAGTGAGGAAGACAGGGGGCAGCATGAGCAGTTCTTC. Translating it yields CATSEEDRGQHEQFF.

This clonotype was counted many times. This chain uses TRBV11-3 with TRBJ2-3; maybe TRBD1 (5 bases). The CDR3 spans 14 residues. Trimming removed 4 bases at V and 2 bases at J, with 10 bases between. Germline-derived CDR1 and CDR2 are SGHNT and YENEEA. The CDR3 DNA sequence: TGTGCCAGCAGCTCAGGGTCAGACACAGATACGCAGTATTTT. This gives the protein CASSSGSDTDTQYF.